These 7 T cell receptor beta chains originate from one sample sequenced in a study of Tregs in tolerant kidney transplant recipients. Profiling relied on immunoSEQ multiplex PCR, and the TCRdb table lists in-frame clones only, not all of them. The sample lists more than 75,000 clones; over 85% were seen once. The sequencing here drew on CD4+ T cells from blood, taken before the transplant. The receptors originated from a human donor who received a combined kidney and bone marrow transplant.

The chain is built from TRBV2 and TRBJ1-2, with D tentatively TRBD1 (6 bases). V shed 7 bases and J shed 6 bases, with 24 bases lying between them. Germline-derived CDR1 and CDR2 are SNHLY and FYNNEI. The CDR3 has 16 amino acids. The DNA of the CDR3 is TGTGCCAGCACACCGCTACAGGGAGTCGCCCGTCATGGCTACACCTTC. This encodes CASTPLQGVARHGYTF.

The chain's CDR3 is CASSQVPLGEQYF. The DNA for the CDR3 is TGCGCCAGCAGCCAAGTCCCACTCGGGGAGCAGTATTTT. This chain connects TRBV4-3 to TRBJ2-3; D perhaps matches TRBD2 (5 bases). The CDR3 has 13 residues. Trimming shortened V by 1 base and J by 11 bases, and 13 bases separated the two germline ends. Looked up from germline, CDR1 is LGHNA and CDR2 is YSLEER.

This clone occurred once. The chain joins TRBV10-3 to TRBJ2-5; D remains ambiguous. This CDR3 comprises 12 residues. V was shortened by 0 bases and J by 5 bases, with 4 bases between the two germline ends. Germline assignment: CDR1 ENHRY and CDR2 SYGVKD. DNA for the CDR3: TGTGCCATCAGTGAGTCATCGGAGACCCAGTACTTC. Translated, it gives CAISESSETQYF.

The genes are TRBV7-7 and TRBJ2-5; 9 bases fit TRBD1. Germline trimming cut 5 bases from V and 2 bases from J; bases unmatched to any gene: 3. Per germline, CDR1 SSHAT and CDR2 FNYEAQ (reference sequence). The CDR3 spans 14 residues. CDR3 loop: CASSPDRGQETQYF. The CDR3 DNA reads as TGTGCCAGCAGCCCGGACAGGGGACAAGAGACCCAGTACTTC.

CDR3 in amino acids: CASSEDIGEQFF. In DNA form, the CDR3 reads TGTGCCAGCAGTGAGGACATCGGTGAGCAGTTCTTC. The J gene is TRBJ2-1, the V gene TRBV2; D is perhaps TRBD1 (5 bases). Trimming shortened V by 3 bases and J by 9 bases, and 9 bases separated the two germline ends. The germline gives CDR1 SNHLY, CDR2 FYNNEI. This CDR3 spans 12 amino acids.

The rearrangement uses TRBV5-6 and TRBJ2-7; possible D gene TRBD2, 5 bases. CDR3 length: 13 residues. Germline V gives CDR1 SGHDT, CDR2 YYEEEE. V dropped 4 bases and J dropped 3 bases, with 11 bases sitting between them. CDR3: CASSAGLGYEQYF. DNA for the CDR3: TGTGCCAGCAGCGCCGGACTCGGCTACGAGCAGTACTTC.

The DNA of the CDR3 is TGTGCCAGCAGCTTACCCCTTCCGACAGGTGGTTCTGAGACCCAGTACTTC. Encoded protein: CASSLPLPTGGSETQYF. The genes are TRBV7-6 and TRBJ2-5; TRBD1 might be the D (6 bases). V was cut by 2 bases and J by 5 bases, with 21 bases left in between. The length of the CDR3 is 17 residues. Germline V gene sequence: CDR1 SGHVS, CDR2 FNYEAQ.